Listed below are T cell receptor beta chains from one sample, sequenced in a study of blood T cell repertoires in COVID-19. The repertoire was sequenced with immunoSEQ multiplex PCR; TCRdb's copy has only in-frame clones and lacks some. The sample has nearly 30,000 clones, around 80% seen once. The specimen was peripheral blood. The receptors were sampled from a woman in her seventies with acute or convalescent COVID-19. The CDR3 runs from the conserved cysteine through the conserved F or W. The D gene is left open where the match is weak. A clone size is listed for some rows: how often the clone was seen (once, few, many), or a class if it is expanded.

TRBD1 | NA | TRBJ1-5 | TRBV7-8 | CASSRDRGRLQPQHF | TGTGCCAGCAGCCGGGACAGGGGGCGTTTACAGCCCCAGCATTTT
TRBD1 | NA | TRBJ2-6 | TRBV19 | CASSLTGTGMSGANVLTF | TGTGCCAGTAGCCTAACCGGGACAGGTATGTCTGGGGCCAACGTCCTGACTTTC
TRBD1 | once | TRBJ2-7 | TRBV3-1/TRBV3-2 | CASSRFEGAGYEQYF | TGTGCCAGCAGCCGATTCGAGGGGGCAGGATACGAGCAGTACTTC
TRBD2 | NA | TRBJ2-7 | TRBV3-1/TRBV3-2 | CASSQRTSGSDEQYF | TGTGCCAGCAGCCAAAGAACTAGCGGGAGCGACGAGCAGTACTTC
NA | NA | TRBJ2-2 | TRBV3-1/TRBV3-2 | CASSQGPGFTGELFF | TGTGCCAGCAGCCAAGGTCCGGGGTTCACCGGGGAGCTGTTTTTT
NA | NA | TRBJ2-1 | TRBV28 | CASSSHDDRPEQFF | TGTGCCAGCAGTTCCCACGACGACAGACCTGAGCAGTTCTTC
TRBD2 | NA | TRBJ2-3 | TRBV9 | CASSVSGTTDTQYF | TGTGCCAGCAGCGTAAGCGGGACCACAGATACGCAGTATTTT
NA | NA | TRBJ2-7 | TRBV19 | CASSIGPRAASEQYF | TGTGCCAGTAGTATAGGACCGAGGGCTGCCTCCGAGCAGTACTTC
TRBD1 | NA | TRBJ2-2 | TRBV7-6 | CASRGQGVTGELFF | TGTGCCAGCAGGGGACAGGGGGTCACCGGGGAGCTGTTTTTT
NA | NA | TRBJ2-2 | TRBV4-2 | CASAEKPGELFF | TGTGCCAGCGCGGAGAAACCCGGGGAGCTGTTTTTT
TRBD2 | once | TRBJ2-1 | TRBV7-7 | CASSLSGTSGVEEQFF | TGTGCTAGCAGCTTATCCGGGACTAGCGGGGTTGAGGAGCAGTTCTTC
TRBD2 | NA | TRBJ2-1 | TRBV18 | CASLAGGNYNEQFF | TGTGCCAGTTTGGCGGGAGGCAACTACAATGAGCAGTTCTTC
NA | NA | TRBJ2-3 | TRBV7-9 | CASSFKLGWRDGTSDTQYF | TGTGCCAGCAGCTTTAAACTTGGGTGGAGGGACGGAACCTCGGATACGCAGTATTTT
TRBD2 | NA | TRBJ2-1 | TRBV28 | CASNIAGGNNEQFF | TGTGCCAGCAACATAGCGGGGGGGAACAATGAGCAGTTCTTC
NA | NA | TRBJ2-3 | TRBV6-5 | CASRPPTRTDTQYF | TGTGCCAGCAGGCCTCCGACTCGTACAGATACGCAGTATTTT
TRBD2 | medium-sized | TRBJ2-3 | TRBV6-5 | CASSYGGGGTDTQYF | TGTGCCAGCAGTTACGGCGGGGGGGGGACAGATACGCAGTATTTT
TRBD2 | NA | TRBJ2-1 | TRBV18 | CASSPGLAGSYNEQFF | TGTGCCAGCTCACCGGGACTAGCGGGCTCCTACAATGAGCAGTTCTTC
NA | NA | TRBJ2-3 | TRBV24-1 | CATSDLSRGATDTQYF | TGTGCCACCAGTGATTTGTCGCGGGGAGCCACAGATACGCAGTATTTT
TRBD1 | NA | TRBJ2-5 | TRBV5-1 | CASSLWGQGETQYF | TGCGCCAGCAGCTTGTGGGGACAGGGAGAGACCCAGTACTTC
NA | NA | TRBJ2-2 | TRBV11-3 | CASTVQGLGGELFF | TGTGCCAGCACCGTACAGGGTTTGGGCGGGGAGCTGTTTTTT
NA | NA | TRBJ1-5 | TRBV6-2/TRBV6-3 | CASSYLDRYQPQHF | TGTGCCAGCAGTTACCTGGACAGATATCAGCCCCAGCATTTT
TRBD2 | few | TRBJ2-3 | TRBV27 | CASSTLAGGGLDTQYF | TGTGCCAGCAGTACCCTAGCGGGAGGGGGTTTAGATACGCAGTATTTT
NA | medium-sized | TRBJ2-1 | TRBV9 | CASSGDSLYNEQFF | TGTGCCAGCAGCGGGGACTCTCTTTACAATGAGCAGTTCTTC
TRBD1 | NA | TRBJ2-6 | TRBV27 | CASSLQTGLSGANVLTF | TGTGCCAGCAGTTTGCAGACAGGGCTATCCGGGGCCAACGTCCTGACTTTC
TRBD1 | NA | TRBJ2-5 | TRBV12-3/TRBV12-4 | CASNRQGRETQYF | TGTGCCAGCAATAGACAGGGTCGGGAGACCCAGTACTTC
NA | few | TRBJ2-7 | TRBV3-1/TRBV3-2 | CASSQTTSSYEQYF | TGTGCCAGCAGCCAGACTACAAGCTCCTACGAGCAGTACTTC
NA | NA | TRBJ2-7 | TRBV21-1 | CASSKMDDSGGASKYEQYF | TGTGCCAGCAGCAAAATGGACGACAGCGGGGGGGCCTCTAAGTACGAGCAGTACTTC
NA | NA | TRBJ2-1 | TRBV27 | CASSPLGSAAGRNEQFF | TGTGCCAGCAGCCCCCTGGGGTCAGCGGCGGGGCGGAATGAGCAGTTCTTC
TRBD1 | NA | TRBJ2-7 | TRBV7-2 | CASSLGQGSTYEQYF | TGTGCCAGCAGCCTAGGACAGGGAAGCACCTACGAGCAGTACTTC
NA | NA | TRBJ2-3 | TRBV9 | CASSVREADTDTQYF | TGTGCCAGCAGCGTAAGGGAGGCGGACACAGATACGCAGTATTTT
TRBD2 | once | TRBJ2-3 | TRBV9 | CASSVATTSGRATDTQYF | TGTGCCAGCAGCGTAGCTACAACTAGCGGGAGGGCCACAGATACGCAGTATTTT
TRBD2 | NA | TRBJ2-2 | TRBV9 | CASRGGVNTGELFF | TGTGCCAGCAGGGGAGGGGTGAACACCGGGGAGCTGTTTTTT
TRBD2 | few | TRBJ2-1 | TRBV27 | CASSLLRGAYNEQFF | TGTGCCAGCAGTTTATTGCGGGGGGCTTACAATGAGCAGTTCTTC
TRBD1 | few | TRBJ2-7 | TRBV6-5 | CASSSLTGGADEQYF | TGTGCCAGCAGTTCCCTGACAGGGGGAGCCGACGAGCAGTACTTC
TRBD2 | NA | TRBJ2-3 | TRBV28 | CASSSLLAGGPSTDTQYF | TGTGCCAGCAGTTCTCTTTTAGCGGGAGGGCCCAGCACAGATACGCAGTATTTT
TRBD1 | once | TRBJ1-1 | TRBV6-5 | CASNRNRGQTEAFF | TGTGCCAGCAACAGAAACAGGGGGCAAACTGAAGCTTTCTTT
TRBD1 | NA | TRBJ1-5 | TRBV6-2/TRBV6-3 | CASSYWRQGDGSNQPQHF | TGTGCCAGCAGTTATTGGAGACAGGGCGATGGGAGCAATCAGCCCCAGCATTTT
NA | once | TRBJ1-2 | TRBV28 | CASSRGGAAYGYTF | TGTGCCAGCAGCCGGGGGGGGGCGGCCTATGGCTACACCTTC
TRBD1 | NA | TRBJ1-6 | TRBV2 | CASSPGQGNSPLHF | TGTGCTAGCAGCCCGGGACAGGGGAATTCACCCCTCCACTTT
TRBD1 | NA | TRBJ2-3 | TRBV13 | CASRLTGGTDTQYF | TGTGCCAGCAGACTGACAGGGGGCACAGATACGCAGTATTTT
NA | NA | TRBJ1-3 | TRBV7-2 | CASSLAGGRTGNTIYF | TGTGCCAGCAGCTTGGCGGGGGGTCGGACTGGAAACACCATATATTTT
NA | NA | TRBJ1-1 | TRBV4-1 | CASSQGLSGDTEAFF | TGCGCCAGCAGCCAAGGGCTATCAGGGGACACTGAAGCTTTCTTT
NA | NA | TRBJ1-4 | TRBV28 | CASSLGGGGTNEKLFF | TGTGCCAGCAGTTTAGGCGGGGGGGGAACTAATGAAAAACTGTTTTTT